Below are 3 T cell receptor beta chains sequenced from a single sample in a study of CD8 T cells in Susac syndrome. Reverse transcription used about 0.45 to 1 ug RNA and random hexamers. In TCRdb, the immunoSEQ multiplex PCR reads were re-called with MiXCR into one record per CDR3 protein. The sample carries about 200,000 distinct CDR3 sequences, 95% recorded once. Material: CD4+ T cells from PBMCs. Receptor source: a human donor with multiple sclerosis.

The chain carries TRBV3-1 and TRBJ2-5, with D perhaps TRBD1 or TRBD2 (5 bases each). CDR1 is LGHDT and CDR2 is YNNKEL in the germline V gene (reference sequence). V was pared by 1 base and J by 4 bases, with 13 bases between. There are 15 residues in the CDR3. The CDR3 reads CASSQGSDGAETQYF. The CDR3 DNA reads TGTGCCAGCAGCCAAGGGTCCGACGGGGCAGAGACCCAGTACTTC.

V gene TRBV29-1 combines with J gene TRBJ2-7, with TRBD1 matching over 7 bases. The CDR3 totals 14 residues. Germline V CDR1 and CDR2: SQVTM, ANQGSEA. Trimming took 6 bases from V and 4 from J; bases not matched to a gene: 12. CDR3 loop: CSVMTGQTAYEQYF. CDR3 sequence (DNA): TGCAGCGTCATGACAGGGCAGACGGCGTACGAGCAGTACTTC.

The gene calls are TRBV23-1 and TRBJ2-6; D gene ambiguous. TRBV23-1 is an ORF, and what it does is uncertain. Trimming cost V 8 bases and J 2 bases, with 16 bases left between them. The CDR3 is 16 amino acids. The CDR3 nucleotides read TGCGCCAGCCTGGGCGGAAGGCTACCTGGGGCCAACGTCCTGACTTTC. The encoded protein is CASLGGRLPGANVLTF.